A single sample is the source of the 5 T cell receptor beta chains below, sequenced in a study of beta chain features in type 1 diabetes. Study observations and caveats: Researchers report that Type 1 diabetes patients had moderately but significantly shorter TCRB CDR3s across all four CD4+ subsets.

The whole isolated RNA underwent reverse transcription, so sequencing captured expressed TCRB transcripts. Data came from immunoSEQ multiplex PCR; TCRdb stores just in-frame clones and leaves some out. The sample yields 150,000 to 200,000 clones, more than 60% seen once. Which antigens these TCRs recognize remains unknown. Sequenced sample: naive CD4+ T cells from blood. These receptors were collected from a man younger than 45 with type 1 diabetes.

J is TRBJ2-5 and V is TRBV13; TRBD1 or TRBD2 may be the D gene (5 bases each). From germline, CDR1 is PRHDT and CDR2 FYEKMQ (reference sequence). The CDR3 extends over 13 amino acids. The germline V and J ends were trimmed by 5 bases and 3 bases, with 10 bases remaining between them. CDR3 loop: CASSPLGEETQYF. CDR3 coding DNA: TGTGCCAGCAGCCCCCTGGGGGAAGAGACCCAGTACTTC. The variable domain in full, with the rest retrieved from reference TRBV13 and TRBJ2-5, is AAGVIQSPRHLIKEKRETATLKCYPIPRHDTVYWYQQGPGQDPQFLISFYEKMQSDKGSIPDRFSAQQFSDYHSELNMSSLELGDSALYFCASSPLGEETQYFGPGTRLLVL.

The chain combines TRBV25-1 with TRBJ2-7; D is unresolved. The CDR3 is made up of 12 amino acids. Trimming took 4 bases from V and 1 from J, leaving 5 bases between them. CDR1 MGHDK and CDR2 SYGVNS come from the germline V gene. CDR3 loop: CASSGQSYEQYF. The DNA for the CDR3 is TGTGCCAGCAGTGGGCAGTCCTACGAGCAGTACTTC.

The CDR3 coding sequence is TGCGCCAGCAGCCAAGGGACCAAAAACATTCAGTACTTC. It codes for CASSQGTKNIQYF. The chain is built from TRBV4-3 and TRBJ2-4; no definite D call. The CDR3 spans 13 residues. The germline V gene has CDR1 LGHNA and CDR2 YSLEER. The V gene lost 1 base and the J gene lost 2 bases, with 3 bases spanning the gap.

V is TRBV19 and J is TRBJ1-2; D not resolved. Germline V gene lookup returns CDR1 LNHDA and CDR2 SQIVND (reference sequence). The germline V and J ends were trimmed by 2 bases and 3 bases, with 7 bases remaining between them. CDR3 length: 13 amino acids. CDR3 residues: CASSILHYYGYTF. DNA for the CDR3: TGTGCCAGTAGTATACTACATTACTATGGCTACACCTTC.

The chain has TRBV4-3 and TRBJ2-3, with D uncertain. V lost 1 base to trimming and J lost 3 bases, with 8 bases between them. Germline-derived CDR1 and CDR2 are LGHNA and YSLEER. This CDR3 comprises 14 residues. This CDR3 is CASSQGRLTDTQYF. The CDR3 DNA is TGCGCCAGCAGCCAAGGTCGCTTGACAGATACGCAGTATTTT.